Included here is one TCR beta chain sequence, with context. Its cognate antigen has yet to be identified. The sample holds no much larger clone one base away, and base qualities are not on file. This specimen belongs to a study of PD-1 blockade in classical Hodgkin lymphoma (dated by TCRdb to 2018 to 2020). Broadly, across the study: The study used CyTOF and TCR beta sequencing to define a peripheral blood immune signature of response to PD-1 blockade in classical Hodgkin lymphoma. Results and caveats for the whole study, not just this receptor: Newly diagnosed patients were reported to have lower baseline TCR diversity than healthy donors, and relapsed/refractory patients were reported to have lower baseline TCR diversity still. Only a single clinical trial cohort was studied, and what caused the repertoire differences, possibly disease activity or prior therapy, remained undefined.

The time point label on this specimen signifies: newly diagnosed, previously untreated cHL patient sample. PBMCs from patients with newly diagnosed, previously untreated classical Hodgkin lymphoma were sequenced as a comparison group for the relapsed/refractory trial patients. After peripheral blood was drawn into 8 mL Vacutainer Cell Preparation Tubes, PBMCs were isolated by centrifugation and then cryopreserved. Including cysteine and phenylalanine, the CDR3 has 12 amino acids. This entry keeps only the CDR3 DNA: 36 bases, framed from base 1. The germline V gene (reference sequence) specifies LNHDA as CDR1 and SQIVND as CDR2. After removal of 7 bases from V and 13 bases from J, the junction retains 9 bases not matched to a gene. Genomic DNA was isolated using the Qiagen DNeasy kit from unsorted PBMCs as well as from negatively selected CD4+ and CD8+ fractions. Amplification of TCR beta CDR3 regions was done by immunoSEQ multiplex PCR with primers that anneal to V and J segments. A synthetic immune receptor repertoire was used to minimize amplification bias, and any remaining bias was removed computationally after sequencing. On the authors' methods: Custom Python scripts were used to quantify repertoire diversity as the Shannon entropy index. Unsorted, CD4+ and CD8+ repertoires were analyzed separately, except in combined analyses where CD4+ and CD8+ sequences were merged in silico. Drawn from immuneACCESS, this table holds only the in-frame rearrangements with V and J called that TCRdb kept. Clones are partly lost; checked studies trace under half to an unresolved V gene and leave the rest unexplained. V, J and clone size derive from that table, while D and trimming were established from the DNA sequence. Present in this sample are approximately 17,000 clones, roughly four fifths of which were seen just once. More than 7% of the sample belongs to the ten largest clones.

Here the chain combines TRBV19 and TRBJ1-5, and 8 junctional nucleotides match TRBD1. Sequences were obtained from peripheral blood mononuclear cells (PBMCs). This clonotype was obtained from a human donor with classical Hodgkin lymphoma. The bases are TGTGCCAGTATAAGCCCGGACAGGGCACAGCATTTT. This encodes CASISPDRAQHF.